The entry below describes one TCR beta chain. Its antigen is still unknown. The record originates from a study of shared clonotypes between healthy human individuals. Whole-study context: Donor ages ranged 18 to 49 years: two women, a few men. Whole-study findings and limits: The study found 4.5% to 5% of naive CD4 clonotypes shared across several donors.

V dropped 5 bases and J dropped 8; count of bases not matched to a gene: 5. The CDR3 covers 14 residues. Germline CDR1 MNHNY, CDR2 SVGAGI (reference sequence). Assay used: immunoSEQ multiplex PCR; TCRdb lists only in-frame clones, some missing. The sample lists some 500,000 clones, roughly 95% occurring once. This TCR derives from a woman aged 30 to 39 in good health. This chain uses TRBV6-6 with TRBJ2-3; 12 bases line up with TRBD1. Sequenced sample: naive CD4+ T cells sorted from blood. Noted subset: CD45RA+ positively selected. This CDR3 is CASSPPGQGATQYF. CDR3 bases: TGTGCCAGCAGTCCCCCGGGACAGGGGGCTACGCAGTATTTT.